The following is a TCR beta chain sequence with its context. Its antigen is as yet unknown. Profiled with immunoSEQ multiplex PCR; TCRdb holds only in-frame clones, not every one. Of about 75,000 clones in the sample, about four fifths were seen once. The data were obtained in a study of CD4 T cell repertoires in COVID-19. Study observations and caveats: Two or all three memory subsets shared several highly expanded SARS-CoV-2-reactive clonotypes. Some SARS-CoV-2 clonotypes, between about 7 and 28%, recurred in SARS-CoV and/or HKU1 cultures.

Material: CD4+ T cells from peripheral blood, obtained after recovery from COVID-19. This TCR was sampled from a human donor who had COVID-19.

CDR3 in amino acids: CASSSGGFYEQYF. CDR3 in DNA: TGTGCCAGCAGCTCGGGGGGATTCTACGAGCAGTACTTC. The V and J genes are TRBV7-9 and TRBJ2-7; 7 bases agree with TRBD2. Per germline, CDR1 SEHNR and CDR2 FQNEAQ (reference sequence). The V and J ends lost 4 bases and 3 bases, in that order; junction bases with no gene match: 3. This CDR3 has 13 residues.